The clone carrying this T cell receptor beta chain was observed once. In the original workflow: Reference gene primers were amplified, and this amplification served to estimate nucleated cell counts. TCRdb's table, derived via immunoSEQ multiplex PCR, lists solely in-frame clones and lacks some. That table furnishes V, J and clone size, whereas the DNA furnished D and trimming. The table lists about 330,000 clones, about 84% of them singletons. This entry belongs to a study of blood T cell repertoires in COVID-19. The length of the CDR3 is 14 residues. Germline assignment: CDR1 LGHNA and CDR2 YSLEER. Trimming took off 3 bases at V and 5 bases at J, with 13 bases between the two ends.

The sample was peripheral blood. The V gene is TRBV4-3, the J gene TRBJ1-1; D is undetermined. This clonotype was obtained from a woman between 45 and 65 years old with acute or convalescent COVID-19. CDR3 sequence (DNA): TGCGCCAGCAGCCATGGACTGGAGGTGACTGAAGCTTTCTTT. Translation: CASSHGLEVTEAFF.